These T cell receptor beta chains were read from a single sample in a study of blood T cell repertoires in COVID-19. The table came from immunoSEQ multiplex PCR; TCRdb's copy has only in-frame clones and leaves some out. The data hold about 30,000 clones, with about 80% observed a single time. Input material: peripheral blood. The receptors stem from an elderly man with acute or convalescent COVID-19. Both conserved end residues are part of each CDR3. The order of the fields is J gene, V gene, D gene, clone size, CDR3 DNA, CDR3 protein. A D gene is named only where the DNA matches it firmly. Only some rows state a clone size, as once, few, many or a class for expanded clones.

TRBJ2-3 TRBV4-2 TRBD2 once TGTGCCAGCAGCCAAGATGGCGCGGGGGGGGGAAATACGCAGTATTTT CASSQDGAGGGNTQYF
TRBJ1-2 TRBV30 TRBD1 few TGTGCCTGGGGACAGGGGAGCTATGGCTACACCTTC CAWGQGSYGYTF
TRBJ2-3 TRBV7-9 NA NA TGTGCCAGCAGCTTAGGCGGTAGCCCTAGCACAGATACGCAGTATTTT CASSLGGSPSTDTQYF
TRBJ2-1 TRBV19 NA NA TGTGCCAGTAGTATATTCCTCCTTAGCTCCTACAATGAGCAGTTCTTC CASSIFLLSSYNEQFF
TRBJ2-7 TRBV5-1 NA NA TGCGCCAGCAGCTTGGCCGGGAGCGAGCAGTACTTC CASSLAGSEQYF
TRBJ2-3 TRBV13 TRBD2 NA TGTGCCAGCAGGTCTGTCAATCAGGGACTAGCGCGGCCAGATACGCAGTATTTT CASRSVNQGLARPDTQYF
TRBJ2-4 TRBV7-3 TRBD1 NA TGTGCCAGCAGCCAAGGGGGCGCGGGCAAAAACATTCAGTACTTC CASSQGGAGKNIQYF
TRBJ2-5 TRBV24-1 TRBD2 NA TGTGCCACCAGTGAACCCGGGACTAGCGGGAGGAATCAAGAGACCCAGTACTTC CATSEPGTSGRNQETQYF
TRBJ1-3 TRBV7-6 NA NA TGTGCCAGCAGCTTAGGGGGCGCGCATGGAAACACCATATATTTT CASSLGGAHGNTIYF
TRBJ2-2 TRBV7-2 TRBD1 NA TGTGCCAGCAGCTCGCCACAGGGGACCGGGGAGCTGTTTTTT CASSSPQGTGELFF
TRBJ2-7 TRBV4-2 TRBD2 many TGTGCCAGCAGCCGGGGGACTAGCGGGGTCTACGAGCAGTACTTC CASSRGTSGVYEQYF
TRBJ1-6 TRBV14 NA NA TGTGCCAGCAGTCCAGGCCCGGGGGTCTATAATTCACCCCTCCACTTT CASSPGPGVYNSPLHF
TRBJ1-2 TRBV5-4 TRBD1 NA TGTGCCAGCAGCATCCCCAGGACAGGGGACCACTATGGCTACACCTTC CASSIPRTGDHYGYTF
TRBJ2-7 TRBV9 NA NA TGTGCCAGCAGCCGGGAGAGCTCCTACGAGCAGTACTTC CASSRESSYEQYF
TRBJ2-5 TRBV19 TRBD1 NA TGTGCCAGTAGTATCCTGCTGACAGGGGGCGAGGAGACCCAGTACTTC CASSILLTGGEETQYF
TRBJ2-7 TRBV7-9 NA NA TGTGCCAGCAGCAAAGCGACAGGCTCCGACGAGCAGTACTTC CASSKATGSDEQYF
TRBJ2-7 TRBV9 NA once TGTGCCAGCAGCGTAGGGACAGCTTACGAGCAGTACTTC CASSVGTAYEQYF
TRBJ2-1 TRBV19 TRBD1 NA TGTGCCAGTAGTCTATTATACGGGACAGGGGGCAATGAGCAGTTCTTC CASSLLYGTGGNEQFF
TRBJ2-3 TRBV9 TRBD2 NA TGTGCCAGCAGCGTAGAGGCTAGCGGGAGTCTGGTCACAGATACGCAGTATTTT CASSVEASGSLVTDTQYF
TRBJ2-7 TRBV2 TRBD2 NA TGTGCCAGCAGTGAACGGGGACTAGCGACCTACGAGCAGTACTTC CASSERGLATYEQYF
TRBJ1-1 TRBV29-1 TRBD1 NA TGCAGCGCAGCCCCGGACAGGGACACTGAAGCTTTCTTT CSAAPDRDTEAFF
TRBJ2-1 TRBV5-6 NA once TGTGCCAGCAGCCCCCCAGCCCCGGGATATGAGCAGTTCTTC CASSPPAPGYEQFF
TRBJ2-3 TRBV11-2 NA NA TGTGCCAGCGGCAACAGGGTTGCAGATACGCAGTATTTT CASGNRVADTQYF
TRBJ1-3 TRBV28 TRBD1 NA TGTGCCAGCAGCCAAACAGGGGACTCTGGAAACACCATATATTTT CASSQTGDSGNTIYF
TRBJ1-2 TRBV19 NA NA TGTGCCAGTATCTCACAGGCCGGCTATGGCTACACCTTC CASISQAGYGYTF
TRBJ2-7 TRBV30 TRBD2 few TGTGCCTGGAATCCTGGACTAGCGGGGACCTACGAGCAGTACTTC CAWNPGLAGTYEQYF
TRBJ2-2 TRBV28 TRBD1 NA TGTGCCAGCAGTTTATGGGGGACAGGGCCGGACGCCGGGGAGCTGTTTTTT CASSLWGTGPDAGELFF
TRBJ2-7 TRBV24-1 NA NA TGTGCCACCACATCAGGCCCTTCTACCTACGAGCAGTACTTC CATTSGPSTYEQYF
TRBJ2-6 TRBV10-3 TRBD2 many TGTGCCACCGCTACTAGCGGCTACTCTGGGGCCAACGTCCTGACTTTC CATATSGYSGANVLTF
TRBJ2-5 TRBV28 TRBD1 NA TGTGCCAGCACCGATCGGACAGGGCTCCAAGAGACCCAGTACTTC CASTDRTGLQETQYF
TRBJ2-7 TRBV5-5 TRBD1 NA TGTGCCAGCAGCTTGAGGTGGCAGGGGGCCAACGAGCAGTACTTC CASSLRWQGANEQYF
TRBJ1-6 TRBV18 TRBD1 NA TGTGCCAGCTCACCCTTCGACAGGGAGATTAATTCACCCCTCCACTTT CASSPFDREINSPLHF
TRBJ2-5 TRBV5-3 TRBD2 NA TGTGCCAGAAGCCCAAAATTAACAGGGGGGTCTATAGCGGGAGGGGAGACCCAGTACTTC CARSPKLTGGSIAGGETQYF
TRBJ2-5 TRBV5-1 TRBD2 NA TGCGCCAGCAGCTTAACTAGCGGGGGGCAAGAGACCCAGTACTTC CASSLTSGGQETQYF
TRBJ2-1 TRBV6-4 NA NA TGTGCCAGCAGTGACTCTGACAACAATGAGCAGTTCTTC CASSDSDNNEQFF
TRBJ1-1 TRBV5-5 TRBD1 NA TGTGCCAGCAGCGCTCCGGGACAGGCTCAATTCTGGGCTTTCTTT CASSAPGQAQFWAFF
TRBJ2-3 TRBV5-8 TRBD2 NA TGTGCCAGCAGCGATAGGACTAGCGGGATCACAGATACGCAGTATTTT CASSDRTSGITDTQYF
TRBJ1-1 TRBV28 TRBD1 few TGTGCCAGCAGCCCAGGACAGGGGGCTTGGACTGAAGCTTTCTTT CASSPGQGAWTEAFF
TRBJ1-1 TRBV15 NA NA TGTGCCACCAGCAGTCAGGGGCCAACGGAAGCTTTCTTT CATSSQGPTEAFF
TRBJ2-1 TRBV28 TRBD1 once TGTGCCAGCAGTCTCGGACAGGGGGGCGGGTATGAGCAGTTCTTC CASSLGQGGGYEQFF
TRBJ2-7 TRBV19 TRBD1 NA TGTGCCAGTAGTCGGGACAGGAGCCTTTCCTACGAGCAGTACTTC CASSRDRSLSYEQYF
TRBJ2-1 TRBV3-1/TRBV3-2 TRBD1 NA TGTGCCAGCAGCCAAGATAGGGGACAGGGGGCTCTGGATGAGCAGTTCTTC CASSQDRGQGALDEQFF
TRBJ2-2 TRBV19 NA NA TGTGCCAGTAGTATCCCGCAGACAACGAACACCGGGGAGCTGTTTTTT CASSIPQTTNTGELFF
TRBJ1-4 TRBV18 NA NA TGTGCCAGCTCACCGTGGGGGGGAACTAATGAAAAACTGTTTTTT CASSPWGGTNEKLFF
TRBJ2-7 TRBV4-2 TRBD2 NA TGTGCCAGCAGCCTGACTAGCGGGATCTACGAGCAGTACTTC CASSLTSGIYEQYF
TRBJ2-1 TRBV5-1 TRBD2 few TGCGCCAGCAGACTAGCGGGGGGATCCAATGAGCAGTTCTTC CASRLAGGSNEQFF
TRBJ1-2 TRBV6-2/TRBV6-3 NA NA TGTGCCAGCAGTACAGGGTTCTCGGCTAACTATGGCTACACCTTC CASSTGFSANYGYTF
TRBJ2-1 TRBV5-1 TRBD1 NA TGCGCCAGCAGCTCCGCCGGGACAGGGAAATACAATGAGCAGTTCTTC CASSSAGTGKYNEQFF
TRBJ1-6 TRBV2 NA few TGTGCCAGCAGCGAAAGGACAGTCGGTTCACCCCTCCACTTT CASSERTVGSPLHF
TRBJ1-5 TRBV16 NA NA TGTGCCAGCAGCCAGGACAGCCAACCGGATCAGCCCCAGCATTTT CASSQDSQPDQPQHF
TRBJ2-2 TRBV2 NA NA TGTGCCAGCACTGAGATGGGCCCCAACACCGGGGAGCTGTTTTTT CASTEMGPNTGELFF
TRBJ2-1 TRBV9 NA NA TGTGCCAGCAGCGTATTGTTGCAGGGTGAGCAGTTCTTC CASSVLLQGEQFF
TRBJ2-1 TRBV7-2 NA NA TGTGCCAGCAGCTTACGGCGGGGATATAGTGATGAGCAGTTCTTC CASSLRRGYSDEQFF
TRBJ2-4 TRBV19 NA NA TGTGCCAGTATGGAGGTAGTCAAAAACATTCAGTACTTC CASMEVVKNIQYF
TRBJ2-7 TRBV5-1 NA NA TGCGCCAGCAGCTCCGGGTCCTCCTACGAGCAGTACTTC CASSSGSSYEQYF